Listed here are 23 T cell receptor beta chains from one sample, sequenced in a study of T cells in Graves' hyperthyroidism and ophthalmopathy. RNA transcripts served as the template for amplifying TCR beta CDR3 regions. The primer set for the first-round RT-PCR of the TCR CDR3 was HTBI. Via MiXCR, TCRdb re-called the multiplex PCR reads, giving one row per CDR3 protein. The profile shows hundreds of thousands of distinct CDR3 sequences, 20% of them singletons. The sample was blood. The source is a middle-aged man with Graves' ophthalmopathy.

This clonotype has a count of ten or more. Sequence at one end of the junction differs from germline and may be a read error. V gene TRBV27 combines with J gene TRBJ2-7; D unclear. The length of the CDR3 is 14 residues. The V gene's germline CDR1 is MNHEY and CDR2 SMNVEV (reference sequence). In DNA form, the CDR3 reads TGTGCCAGCAGTCTATCTCGACTGGCCTACGAGCAGTACTTC. Its translation: CASSLSRLAYEQYF.

The chain couples TRBV20-1 to TRBJ1-5; D gene uncertain. V lost 3 bases to trimming and J lost 0 bases, with 18 bases between them. This CDR3 contains 17 residues. Germline V gives CDR1 DFQATT, CDR2 SNEGSKA (reference sequence). The CDR3 loop reads CSARRLVVEYSNQPQHF. The DNA for the CDR3 is TGCAGTGCTAGGAGGCTGGTGGTCGAATATAGCAATCAGCCCCAGCATTTT.

Many counts were recorded for this clonotype. V gene TRBV30 combines with J gene TRBJ2-3; D unclear. CDR3 size: 10 residues. V was cut by 8 bases and J by 10 bases, with 13 bases left in between. Germline CDR1 reads GTSNPN; CDR2 reads SVGIG (reference sequence). The CDR3 loop is CAAGALAQYF. In DNA, the CDR3 is TGTGCCGCCGGAGCGTTGGCGCAGTATTTT. The entire variable domain, with the rest obtained from reference TRBV30 and TRBJ2-3, is as follows: SQTIHQWPATLVQPVGSPLSLECTVEGTSNPNLYWYRQAAGRGLQLLFYSVGIGQISSEVPQNLSASRPQDRQFILSSKKLLLSDSGFYLCAAGALAQYFGPGTRLTVL.

The chain carries TRBV9 and TRBJ1-2; 7 positions match TRBD1. From germline, CDR1 is SGDLS and CDR2 YYNGEE. The CDR3 loop spans 14 amino acids. Losses at the gene ends were 3 bases for V and 5 bases for J; bases not matched to a gene: 7. The CDR3 sequence: CASSGPGGNYGYTF. The DNA of the CDR3 is TGTGCCAGCAGCGGACCAGGGGGAAATTATGGCTACACCTTC.

This clonotype was picked up many times. The J gene is TRBJ2-5, the V gene TRBV20-1; the match to TRBD1 covers 7 bases. The V gene's germline CDR1 is DFQATT and CDR2 SNEGSKA (reference sequence). The V segment lost 4 bases and the J segment 5 bases; nucleotides outside the gene matches: 7. The CDR3 extends over 13 amino acids. CDR3 sequence: CSAIGQVRETQYF. The CDR3 region has the DNA TGCAGTGCTATTGGACAGGTCCGGGAGACCCAGTACTTC.

The rearrangement joins TRBV7-8 to TRBJ1-5; D is unresolved. Trimming removed 1 base from V and 7 bases from J, with 11 bases in between. CDR3 size: 14 residues. CDR1 and CDR2 from the germline V gene are SGHVS and FQNEAQ. The CDR3 reads CASSLGRALQPQHF. The CDR3 DNA reads as TGTGCCAGCAGCTTAGGGAGAGCCCTCCAGCCCCAGCATTTT.

This clonotype was picked up many times. The V gene is TRBV6-5, the J gene TRBJ2-7; the D is unclear. Trimming stripped 0 bases from V and 2 bases from J, with 5 bases between. CDR1 is MNHEY, CDR2 SVGAGI, per germline. This CDR3 has 13 amino acids. CDR3 in amino acids: CASSYSLAYEQYF. For the CDR3, the DNA is TGTGCCAGCAGTTACTCCCTGGCCTACGAGCAGTACTTC.

This clonotype appeared a few times. The chain is built from TRBV19 and TRBJ2-1, with 9 bases that match TRBD1. CDR1 and CDR2 from the germline V gene are LNHDA and SQIVND (reference sequence). The CDR3 contains 13 residues. With V trimmed by 9 bases and J by 3 bases, 3 bases remained unmatched. Here the CDR3 reads CASRDRDYNEQFF. The DNA for the CDR3 is TGTGCCAGCCGGGACAGGGACTACAATGAGCAGTTCTTC.

This clonotype was observed a few times. The chain uses TRBV7-8 and TRBJ1-2; 7 nucleotides match TRBD1. Germline assignment: CDR1 SGHVS and CDR2 FQNEAQ. Trimming cost V 4 bases and J 5 bases; bases outside gene matches: 7. The CDR3 length is 14 residues. The CDR3 DNA reads TGTGCCAGCAGCTCAAGACAGGGAACTTATGGCTACACCTTC. Amino acids: CASSSRQGTYGYTF. The whole variable domain, remainder taken from reference TRBV7-8 and TRBJ1-2, is GAGVSQSPRYKVAKRGQDVALRCDPISGHVSLFWYQQALGQGPEFLTYFQNEAQLDKSGLPSDRFFAERPEGSVSTLKIQRTQQEDSAVYLCASSSRQGTYGYTFGSGTRLTVV.

This chain connects TRBV5-1 to TRBJ1-2, with D hard to call. Germline values: CDR1 SGHRS, CDR2 YFSETQ. The CDR3 is 15 residues long. V shed 0 bases and J shed 2 bases, with 11 bases lying between them. The CDR3 DNA is TGCGCCAGCAGCTTGGGCGCCAGCCTAAACTATGGCTACACCTTC. Its translation: CASSLGASLNYGYTF.

This chain links TRBV20-1 with TRBJ2-1, with 13 bases that match TRBD2. The CDR3 spans 16 residues. V lost 5 bases to trimming and J lost 4 bases; unmatched junction nucleotides: 8. Germline V CDR1 and CDR2: DFQATT, SNEGSKA (reference sequence). The CDR3 region is CSAPRLAGGRYNEQFF. The CDR3 nucleotides are TGCAGTGCTCCGCGACTAGCGGGGGGTCGGTACAATGAGCAGTTCTTC.

This chain connects TRBV10-3 to TRBJ2-7, with TRBD2 identical over 10 bases. The CDR3 has 14 amino acids. The V segment lost 4 bases and the J segment 3 bases; nucleotides outside the gene matches: 3. From germline, CDR1 is ENHRY and CDR2 SYGVKD. Here the CDR3 reads CAISAGTSVYEQYF. In DNA form, the CDR3 reads TGTGCCATCAGTGCGGGGACTAGCGTCTACGAGCAGTACTTC.

The J gene is TRBJ2-5, the V gene TRBV28, with D unclear. V was clipped by 4 bases and J by 2 bases, with 14 bases between them. Germline V gene sequence: CDR1 MDHEN, CDR2 SYDVKM. This CDR3 contains 15 residues. This CDR3 reads CASSSPGNTQETQYF. CDR3 DNA sequence: TGTGCCAGCAGTTCCCCCGGTAACACGCAAGAGACCCAGTACTTC.

This clonotype was seen at least ten times. The chain has TRBV30 and TRBJ1-6, with unresolved D. CDR1 and CDR2 (germline): GTSNPN, SVGIG (reference sequence). V lost 0 bases and J lost 9, with 12 bases in between. The CDR3 extends over 14 amino acids. CDR3 nucleotides: TGTGCCTGGAGTGTACTGGTACTTAGTTCACCCCTCCACTTT. Its protein is CAWSVLVLSSPLHF.

Comment on this clonotype: This is likely a read error, given that the CDR3 carries no conserved phenylalanine or tryptophan at its end. This chain links TRBV3-1 with TRBJ1-1, with no clear D. Germline CDR1 is LGHDT and CDR2 is YNNKEL (reference sequence). Trimming took off 4 bases at V and 0 bases at J, with 6 bases between the two ends. This CDR3 is 13 amino acids long. CDR3: CASSRGMNTEAFL. CDR3 DNA: TGTGCCAGCAGCCGCGGGATGAACACTGAAGCTTTCCTT.

A few counts support this clonotype. The chain is built from TRBV7-2 and TRBJ2-3; 9 bases map to TRBD2. The CDR3 is 15 amino acids. Germline CDR1 and CDR2: SGHTA and FQGNSA. V dropped 5 bases and J dropped 3; count of bases not matched to a gene: 6. This CDR3 is CASSRRLAVTDTQYF. The CDR3 DNA reads as TGTGCCAGCAGCCGGAGACTAGCGGTTACAGATACGCAGTATTTT.

The table lists this clonotype with many counts. The DNA for the CDR3 is TGTGCCAGCTCTCCCAGGGGGGAAGCTAACTATGGCTACACCTTC. Residues: CASSPRGEANYGYTF. V and J are TRBV18 and TRBJ1-2; 7 bases are shared with TRBD1. CDR1 is KGHSH and CDR2 is LQKENI in the germline V gene. J lost 0 bases, V lost 6 bases, and 7 bases had no gene match. The CDR3 runs 15 residues.

The chain combines TRBV28 with TRBJ1-5, with 8 bases aligning to TRBD1. The CDR3 contains 15 residues. CDR1 and CDR2 from the germline V gene are MDHEN and SYDVKM. With V trimmed by 2 bases and J by 9 bases, 9 bases remained unmatched. The chain's CDR3 is CASSLNPDREWPQHF. DNA for the CDR3: TGTGCCAGCAGTTTAAACCCGGACAGGGAATGGCCCCAGCATTTT.

This clonotype was found many times. The chain is built from TRBV12-3 or TRBV12-4 and TRBJ2-1; 12 nucleotides agree with TRBD1. This CDR3 contains 20 residues. J was trimmed by 0 bases and V by 6 bases; bases with no gene match: 15. The DNA for the CDR3 is TGTGCCAGCAGGGCCACCACCGGGACAGGGGGCCGAAGCTCCTACAATGAGCAGTTCTTC. This sequence encodes CASRATTGTGGRSSYNEQFF.

This clonotype was counted at least ten times. The chain employs TRBV5-1 and TRBJ2-2; the D call may be TRBD1 or TRBD2 (5 bases each). The CDR3 consists of 16 residues. Trimming removed 4 bases from V and 1 base from J, with 14 bases in between. CDR1 is SGHRS and CDR2 is YFSETQ in the germline V gene. In DNA form, the CDR3 reads TGCGCCAGCAGCCCGATAGGGACGGAGAACACCGGGGAGCTGTTTTTT. This gives the protein CASSPIGTENTGELFF.

Ten or more counts support this clonotype. The J gene is TRBJ2-5, the V gene TRBV28; TRBD2 might be the D (7 bases). The V gene's germline CDR1 is MDHEN and CDR2 SYDVKM. CDR3 length equals 16 residues. V lost 5 bases, J lost 1 base, and 17 bases lay in between. The CDR3 bases are TGTGCCAGCAGTGGTCTTAAGAGGGGGGGCCAAGAGACCCAGTACTTC. Translated, it gives CASSGLKRGGQETQYF.

The V call is TRBV6-1, the J call TRBJ2-7; D is perhaps TRBD1 or TRBD2 (6 bases each). The CDR3 extends over 17 amino acids. The V gene lost 8 bases and the J gene lost 0 bases, with 23 bases spanning the gap. Germline V gives CDR1 MNHNS, CDR2 SASEGT. CDR3 in amino acids: CASRGARQDFNSYEQYF. As DNA, the CDR3 is TGTGCCAGCCGCGGGGCCCGACAGGACTTTAACTCCTACGAGCAGTACTTC.

This chain links TRBV27 with TRBJ2-7, with D possibly being TRBD2 (7 bases). CDR1 is MNHEY, CDR2 SMNVEV, per germline (reference sequence). The CDR3 runs to 15 residues. Trimming stripped 8 bases from V and 3 bases from J, with 20 bases between. The CDR3 protein is CASGIGGRGRYEQYF. DNA for the CDR3: TGTGCCAGCGGGATCGGGGGGCGGGGGCGCTACGAGCAGTACTTC.